This is a list of T cell receptor beta chains from one sample in a study of blood T cell repertoires in COVID-19. Sequenced by immunoSEQ multiplex PCR; TCRdb stores in-frame clones only, minus some. This table holds some 380,000 clones, 70% to 90% found once. Material for sequencing was PBMCs or T cells enriched from blood (not recorded which). These TCRs come from a man aged 25 to 40 who had recovered from COVID-19. Each CDR3 is given with its conserved first and last residue. The D gene is left open where the match is weak. The listing skips clone size in some rows; elsewhere it reads once, few, many or a size class.

>TRBV9|TRBJ2-3|.|.
CASSVGSTRKDTQYF
TGTGCCAGCAGCGTAGGGAGTACCCGAAAAGATACGCAGTATTTT
>TRBV27|TRBJ2-1|.|TRBD2
CASSLTGTSGSYNEQFF
TGTGCCAGCAGTTTAACGGGGACTAGCGGATCCTACAATGAGCAGTTCTTC
>TRBV7-2|TRBJ2-1|.|TRBD1
CASSSLGTGYNEQFF
TGTGCCAGCAGCTCCCTCGGGACAGGTTACAATGAGCAGTTCTTC
>TRBV2|TRBJ1-2|.|.
CASNPTGYGYTF
TGTGCCAGCAACCCCACAGGGTATGGCTACACCTTC
>TRBV5-3|TRBJ2-1|.|TRBD1
CARRPGRTGFHNEQFF
TGTGCCAGAAGGCCGGGAAGGACAGGGTTTCACAATGAGCAGTTCTTC
>TRBV7-9|TRBJ1-6|.|.
CASSSNSPLHF
TGTGCCAGCAGCTCAAATTCACCCCTCCACTTT
>TRBV5-1|TRBJ1-1|few|.
CASSPGQMNTEAFF
TGCGCCAGCAGCCCAGGACAGATGAACACTGAAGCTTTCTTT
>TRBV19|TRBJ1-4|.|.
CATLDSRNEKLFF
TGTGCCACCTTGGACAGCCGAAATGAAAAACTGTTTTTT
>TRBV18|TRBJ2-3|.|TRBD2
CASSPTTLAGGSQYF
TGTGCCAGCTCACCAACGACCCTAGCGGGGGGTTCGCAGTATTTT
>TRBV2|TRBJ2-1|.|TRBD2
CASIYGGSYNEQFF
TGTGCCAGCATTTACGGGGGGTCCTACAATGAGCAGTTCTTC
>TRBV5-1|TRBJ2-6|.|.
CASSLLSGANVLTF
TGCGCCAGCAGCCTTTTGTCTGGGGCCAACGTCCTGACTTTC
>TRBV5-1|TRBJ1-1|.|TRBD1
CASSLGQGANTEAFF
TGCGCCAGCAGCCTGGGACAGGGGGCAAACACTGAAGCTTTCTTT
>TRBV6-4|TRBJ1-1|.|.
CASSAQGMNTEAFF
TGTGCCAGCAGTGCTCAGGGCATGAACACTGAAGCTTTCTTT
>TRBV6-5|TRBJ2-2|.|TRBD2
CASSTGGGNTGELFF
TGTGCCAGCAGCACTGGGGGGGGGAACACCGGGGAGCTGTTTTTT
>TRBV20-1|TRBJ1-4|.|.
CSASSGTEKLFF
TGCAGTGCTAGTTCAGGCACTGAAAAACTGTTTTTT
>TRBV19|TRBJ1-4|.|TRBD1
CASSPFGDRPLRITNEKLFF
TGTGCCAGTAGTCCCTTCGGGGACAGACCGCTTCGGATCACTAATGAAAAACTGTTTTTT
>TRBV19|TRBJ2-3|once|TRBD2
CAISRGDSGAQYF
TGTGCCATATCTCGGGGGGACTCTGGGGCGCAGTATTTT
>TRBV30|TRBJ2-2|.|TRBD1
CAWSRDSRLSGELFF
TGTGCCTGGAGCCGGGACAGCCGTTTGTCCGGGGAGCTGTTTTTT
>TRBV5-1|TRBJ1-4|.|.
CASSLTYTNEKLFF
TGCGCCAGCAGCCTCACCTACACTAATGAAAAACTGTTTTTT
>TRBV7-9|TRBJ2-7|.|.
CASSLETHEQYF
TGTGCCAGCAGCTTAGAGACTCACGAGCAGTACTTC
>TRBV19|TRBJ1-2|.|.
CASRDNQGGGYTF
TGTGCCAGTAGAGACAACCAAGGAGGTGGCTACACCTTC
>TRBV19|TRBJ1-3|.|.
CASSGPLGNTIYF
TGTGCCAGTTCAGGGCCTCTTGGAAACACCATATATTTT
>TRBV6-5|TRBJ1-5|.|.
CASSFGQTGQPQHF
TGTGCCAGCAGCTTTGGACAGACGGGCCAGCCCCAGCATTTT